The clone carrying this TCR beta chain was picked up many times. Its antigen is currently unknown. The CDR3 is made up of 14 amino acids. Germline values: CDR1 SGHTA, CDR2 FQGTGA. Between the trimmed V and J ends, which lost 6 bases and 3 bases, there was a span of 12 bases. This record belongs to a study of T-cell memory formation after mild COVID-19. Study conclusions and caveats: Second-wave clones peaking on day 37 lacked confirmed SARS-CoV-2 specificity. Detection of some responders pre-infection suggested pre-existing cross-reactive memory T cells participated.

Researchers used 5'RACE with constant-segment primers to make TCR alpha and TCR beta cDNA libraries that carry sample barcodes and UMIs. A single record per CDR3 protein comes from TCRdb applying MiXCR to the 5' RACE reads. The table has 45,000 to 50,000 distinct CDR3 sequences, approximately 7% seen once; the top ten hold roughly 1.4%. J is TRBJ2-1 and V is TRBV7-3, with D tentatively TRBD1 (6 bases). The source of this sequence is a young man who had mild COVID-19 (a few samples of this study predate the infection). Cell type and time point are not known. The source material was PBMCs or a T cell subset sorted from them (not recorded which). The CDR3 region has the DNA TGTGCCAGCAGTGTACAGGGCTTCTACAATGAGCAGTTCTTC. It yields the protein CASSVQGFYNEQFF.